The 23 T cell receptor beta chains in this list originate from one sample, sequenced in a study of T-cell reconstitution after alpha-beta-depleted transplantation in children. Unique molecular identifiers were incorporated into the prepared TCRbeta library. TCRdb redid the calling of the PCR reads with MiXCR, one entry per CDR3 protein. The sample lists 700,000 or so distinct CDR3 sequences; about an eighth were seen once. Sequenced here: PBMCs, sampled before TCRalphabeta/CD19-depleted stem cell transplant. The receptors here all came from a girl aged 2 to 9 with congenital amegakaryocytic thrombocytopenia, due to receive a stem cell transplant.

The CDR3 coding sequence is TGTGCCAGCATATCGGGCGCAGATCAGCCCCAGCATTTT. This gives the protein CASISGADQPQHF. The chain is built from TRBV2 and TRBJ1-5; D is unclear. V shed 7 bases and J shed 5 bases, with 12 bases lying between them. The germline CDR1 and CDR2 sequences are SNHLY and FYNNEI. CDR3 size: 13 residues.

The chain has TRBV5-1 and TRBJ1-1; D may be TRBD1 (6 bases). The germline gives CDR1 SGHRS, CDR2 YFSETQ. V lost 0 bases, J lost 8 bases, and 14 bases lay in between. CDR3 length equals 14 residues. CDR3 loop: CASSLEPGDREAFF. The CDR3 DNA reads TGCGCCAGCAGCTTGGAGCCCGGAGACAGGGAAGCTTTCTTT.

For the CDR3, the DNA is TGTGCCAGCAGTGAATATTTCGGGGAGCTGTTTTTT. This translates into CASSEYFGELFF. The chain carries TRBV25-1 and TRBJ2-2; unclear D gene. The CDR3 length is 12 residues. V lost 0 bases to trimming and J lost 7 bases, with 3 bases between them. Germline CDR1 is MGHDK and CDR2 is SYGVNS.

This clonotype was counted ten times or more. V is TRBV5-1 and J is TRBJ2-7; the D is unclear. Looked up from germline, CDR1 is SGHRS and CDR2 is YFSETQ. Trimming pared 0 bases from V and 3 bases from J, leaving 7 bases between. The length of the CDR3 is 13 residues. The CDR3 protein is CASSLEPRYEQYF. The CDR3 nucleotides read TGCGCCAGCAGCTTGGAACCCCGCTACGAGCAGTACTTC.

The genes are TRBV28 and TRBJ2-3; a weak D match, TRBD1 (6 bases). Germline V gene sequence: CDR1 MDHEN, CDR2 SYDVKM. Between the trimmed V and J ends, which lost 10 bases and 5 bases, there was a span of 13 bases. The CDR3 is 12 amino acids. The CDR3 region has the DNA TGTGCCACGAGGGGGAATCAAGATACGCAGTATTTT. Its translation: CATRGNQDTQYF.

This clonotype came up once. This chain links TRBV5-4 with TRBJ2-1, with D possibly TRBD1 on 5 matching bases. Deletions cut 4 bases from V and 8 bases from J, with 16 bases between. The CDR3 extends over 14 amino acids. Germline V gene sequence: CDR1 SGHNT, CDR2 YYREEE (reference sequence). The CDR3 DNA is TGTGCCAGCAGCCCTGCCCCCTGGGGCGATGAGCAGTTCTTC. This translates into CASSPAPWGDEQFF.

This rearrangement joins TRBV20-1 to TRBJ2-3, with a tentative D call TRBD2 (6 bases). The CDR3 loop spans 14 amino acids. Trimming took off 3 bases at V and 3 bases at J, with 13 bases between the two ends. Germline V gene sequence: CDR1 DFQATT, CDR2 SNEGSKA (reference sequence). The CDR3 reads CSASPTSRTDTQYF. CDR3 bases: TGCAGTGCTAGCCCGACTAGTCGTACAGATACGCAGTATTTT.

At least ten counts were recorded for this clonotype. This rearrangement joins TRBV5-5 to TRBJ2-5; D not certain. The germline V gene encodes CDR1 SGHKS and CDR2 YYEKEE (reference sequence). The CDR3 loop spans 17 amino acids. Trimming pared 2 bases from V and 5 bases from J, leaving 22 bases between. CDR3 DNA sequence: TGTGCCAGCAGCTTCGGATTCTGGGCTTCCAATGTGGAGACCCAGTACTTC. It yields the protein CASSFGFWASNVETQYF.

This clonotype was seen at least ten times. V is TRBV12-3 or TRBV12-4 and J is TRBJ2-1, with D possibly being TRBD1 (5 bases). The CDR3 spans 8 residues. The CDR3 region is CATTAQFF. The CDR3 coding sequence is TGTGCAACGACAGCGCAGTTCTTC.

V usage is TRBV12-3 or TRBV12-4 and J usage is TRBJ1-5, with TRBD1 matching 7 bases. After removal of 3 bases from V and 4 bases from J, the junction contained 3 bases not matched to a gene. This CDR3 contains 14 residues. CDR3 DNA: TGTGCCAGCAGTTTTTTGACAGGGAATCAGCCCCAGCATTTT. Translating it yields CASSFLTGNQPQHF.

This clonotype was seen a few times. This CDR3 reads CSASDGPRGNTIYF. CDR3 sequence (DNA): TGCAGTGCTTCGGACGGACCTCGGGGAAACACCATATATTTT. The rearrangement uses TRBV20-1 and TRBJ1-3; D is uncertain. V lost 5 bases and J lost 4, with 15 bases in between. The germline CDR1 and CDR2 sequences are DFQATT and SNEGSKA (reference sequence). The CDR3 extends over 14 amino acids.

This clonotype appeared a few times. The chain is built from TRBV19 and TRBJ1-5, with D uncertain. Germline lookup yields CDR1 LNHDA and CDR2 SQIVND (reference sequence). There are 15 residues in the CDR3. With 3 bases removed from V and 4 bases from J, the gap between germline ends came to 13 bases. The CDR3 sequence: CASSMDGLLNQPQHF. The CDR3 bases are TGTGCCAGTAGTATGGACGGATTACTAAATCAGCCCCAGCATTTT.

This clonotype was detected ten times or more. V gene TRBV29-1 combines with J gene TRBJ2-3; a possible D gene is TRBD2 (5 bases). Trimming removed 5 bases from V and 2 bases from J, with 11 bases in between. The CDR3 is 13 amino acids. The V gene's germline CDR1 is SQVTM and CDR2 ANQGSEA. The CDR3 DNA follows: TGCAGCGTTCTCGGGATGTCCACAGATACGCAGTATTTT. This codes for CSVLGMSTDTQYF.

V usage is TRBV7-9 and J usage is TRBJ1-5; D gene unclear. Germline V gene data show CDR1 as SEHNR and CDR2 as FQNEAQ (reference sequence). Trimming shortened V by 1 base and J by 7 bases, and 11 bases separated the two germline ends. The CDR3 spans 14 residues. CDR3 sequence reads: CASSLDGIVQPQHF. CDR3 DNA: TGTGCCAGCAGCTTAGACGGGATCGTGCAGCCCCAGCATTTT. The full variable domain, with the rest looked up from reference TRBV7-9 and TRBJ1-5, is DTGVSQNPRHKITKRGQNVTFRCDPISEHNRLYWYRQTLGQGPEFLTYFQNEAQLEKSRLLSDRFSAERPKGSFSTLEIQRTEQGDSAMYLCASSLDGIVQPQHFGDGTRLSIL.

The chain combines TRBV12-3 or TRBV12-4 with TRBJ2-1, with D tentatively TRBD2 (6 bases). Trimming left V 6 bases short and J 6 bases short, with 18 bases between. The CDR3 extends over 15 amino acids. The CDR3 coding sequence is TGTGCCAGCAGCGACTACGCGGGATGGGCCAATGAGCAGTTCTTC. It translates to CASSDYAGWANEQFF.

This clonotype was observed at least ten times. This chain uses TRBV20-1 with TRBJ2-7; 11 bases are shared with TRBD1. The CDR3 contains 17 residues. The germline V gene encodes CDR1 DFQATT and CDR2 SNEGSKA (reference sequence). Trimming took 4 bases from V and 5 from J; bases not matched to a gene: 16. The CDR3 reads CSATDPGVGQGANEQYF. In DNA form, the CDR3 reads TGCAGTGCTACTGACCCGGGAGTAGGACAGGGGGCAAACGAGCAGTACTTC.

This clonotype was picked up many times. The chain uses TRBV20-1 and TRBJ1-2; D not certain. Germline-derived CDR1 and CDR2 are DFQATT and SNEGSKA (reference sequence). Trimming took off 1 base at V and 4 bases at J, with 13 bases between the two ends. The CDR3 totals 14 residues. CDR3 sequence reads: CSARGARGLYGYTF. The CDR3 bases are TGCAGTGCTAGAGGTGCCCGAGGCCTCTATGGCTACACCTTC.

The chain uses TRBV7-2 and TRBJ2-5, with D maybe TRBD2 (5 bases). This CDR3 is 12 amino acids long. The V gene lost 5 bases and the J gene lost 6 bases, with 10 bases spanning the gap. CDR1 is SGHTA, CDR2 FQGNSA, per germline. The CDR3: CASSQAAQTQYF. CDR3 nucleotide sequence: TGTGCCAGCAGCCAAGCGGCACAGACCCAGTACTTC.

This clonotype appeared many times. This sequence joins TRBV20-1 and TRBJ2-1; 8 nucleotides agree with TRBD1. The germline V gene has CDR1 DFQATT and CDR2 SNEGSKA (reference sequence). The CDR3 consists of 15 residues. V shed 7 bases, J shed 4 bases, and the junction held 12 bases outside the gene matches. CDR3 amino acids: CSGPPRQGPYNEQFF. CDR3 nucleotide sequence: TGCAGTGGTCCCCCACGACAGGGGCCTTACAATGAGCAGTTCTTC.

The sample holds many counts of this clonotype. The rearrangement uses TRBV20-1 and TRBJ2-1, with a possible D match to TRBD2 (6 bases). Trimming pared 2 bases from V and 0 bases from J, leaving 14 bases between. CDR1 and CDR2 from the germline V gene are DFQATT and SNEGSKA (reference sequence). The CDR3 runs 16 residues. CDR3 residues: CSARSGAEPSYNEQFF. CDR3 in DNA: TGCAGTGCTAGATCGGGAGCGGAACCCTCCTACAATGAGCAGTTCTTC.

The genes are TRBV6-5 and TRBJ2-5; 11 nucleotides match TRBD2. The junction had 4 bases not matched to a gene; V was cut back by 2 bases and J by 5 bases. Germline V lookup: CDR1 MNHEY, CDR2 SVGAGI. CDR3 length: 15 residues. The chain's CDR3 is CASSYASGRMETQYF. CDR3 bases: TGTGCCAGCAGTTACGCTAGCGGGAGGATGGAGACCCAGTACTTC.

This clonotype showed up many times. The chain is built from TRBV28 and TRBJ2-7; D not certain. V gave up 3 bases and J gave up 3 bases, with 12 bases separating them. The CDR3 is 14 amino acids. Per germline, CDR1 MDHEN and CDR2 SYDVKM. The DNA for the CDR3 is TGTGCCAGCAGTTTCCCACCAAATGTCTACGAGCAGTACTTC. Its protein is CASSFPPNVYEQYF.

This clonotype was seen a handful of times. V is TRBV5-5 and J is TRBJ2-1; D not resolved. Germline V gives CDR1 SGHKS, CDR2 YYEKEE (reference sequence). V lost 2 bases to trimming and J lost 7 bases, with 7 bases between them. The CDR3 runs to 12 residues. The CDR3 nucleotides are TGTGCCAGCAGCTTCTTACGGAATGAGCAGTTCTTC. It codes for CASSFLRNEQFF. Full variable domain (remainder filled in from reference TRBV5-5 and TRBJ2-1): DAGVTQSPTHLIKTRGQQVTLRCSPISGHKSVSWYQQVLGQGPQFIFQYYEKEERGRGNFPDRFSARQFPNYSSELNVNALLLGDSALYLCASSFLRNEQFFGPGTRLTVL.